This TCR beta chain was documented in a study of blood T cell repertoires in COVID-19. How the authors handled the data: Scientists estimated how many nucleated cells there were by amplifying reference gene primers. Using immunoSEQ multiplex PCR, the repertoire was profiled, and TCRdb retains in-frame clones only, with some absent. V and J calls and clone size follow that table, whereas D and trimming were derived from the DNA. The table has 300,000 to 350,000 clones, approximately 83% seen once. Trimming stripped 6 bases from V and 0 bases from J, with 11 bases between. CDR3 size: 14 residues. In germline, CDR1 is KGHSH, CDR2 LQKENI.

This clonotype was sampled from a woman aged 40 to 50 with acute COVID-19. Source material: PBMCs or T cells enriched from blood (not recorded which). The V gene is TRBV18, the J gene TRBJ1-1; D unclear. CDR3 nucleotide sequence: TGTGCCAGCTCGACGACTGATGTGAACACTGAAGCTTTCTTT. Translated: CASSTTDVNTEAFF.